This T cell receptor beta chain was documented in a study of beta chain features in type 1 diabetes. Study-wide results and limits: A moderate, significant TCRB CDR3 shortening appeared in type 1 diabetes across four CD4+ subsets. Lower insertion and higher deletion counts appeared at VDJ junctions in type 1 diabetes patients.

The CDR3 extends over 14 amino acids. V gave up 3 bases and J gave up 3 bases, with 9 bases separating them. Germline V gene sequence: CDR1 SGHRS, CDR2 YFSETQ. Every bit of the isolated RNA underwent reverse transcription, so sequencing read expressed TCRB transcripts. Assay: immunoSEQ multiplex PCR; the TCRdb copy retains only in-frame clones and omits some. The repertoire includes more than 120,000 clones, about an eighth of them detected once, and under 1.5% sits in the top ten. With respect to this clone: Its antigen is unidentified.

The receptor comes from a man aged 18 to 29 with type 1 diabetes. V gene TRBV5-1 combines with J gene TRBJ2-2, with TRBD2 as a possible D gene (6 bases). The sequenced sample was central memory CD4+ T cells from blood. CDR3 nucleotides: TGCGCCAGCAGCTCGGGGGTCGACACCGGGGAGCTGTTTTTT. It translates to CASSSGVDTGELFF.